This passage covers 31 T cell receptor beta chains from one sample sequenced in a study of graft-versus-host responses after intestinal transplantation. Their antigens remain unidentified. Assay: immunoSEQ multiplex PCR; the TCRdb copy retains only in-frame clones and omits some. The table has more than 65,000 clones, around 93% seen once; the top ten hold 6.5% to 8.5%. Specimen: unstimulated CD8+ T cells sorted from spleen or lymph node cells, collected before transplant. The receptor source for this set is a human donor who was the organ donor for an intestinal transplant.

The V and J genes are TRBV5-6 and TRBJ1-4; no reliable D call. V shed 0 bases and J shed 0 bases, with 9 bases lying between them. This CDR3 spans 16 amino acids. Germline CDR1 and CDR2: SGHDT and YYEEEE. Here the CDR3 DNA reads TGTGCCAGCAGCTTGGGAGGAATTGCAACTAATGAAAAACTGTTTTTT. Its protein product is CASSLGGIATNEKLFF.

The V and J genes are TRBV6-1 and TRBJ2-7; D might be TRBD2 (5 bases). Germline CDR1 reads MNHNS; CDR2 reads SASEGT. The CDR3 spans 15 residues. The ends were cut back, 0 bases at V and 1 base at J, with 10 bases in the middle. The CDR3 DNA is TGTGCCAGCAGTGAAGCCCCGGGGATATCCTACGAGCAGTACTTC. This encodes CASSEAPGISYEQYF.

The chain uses TRBV11-2 and TRBJ2-1; 9 bases map to TRBD2. Trimming at V came to 7 bases and at J to 13 bases, leaving 8 bases not matched to a gene. The CDR3 loop spans 12 amino acids. In germline, CDR1 is SGHAT, CDR2 FQNNGV. The CDR3 reads CASMDSGLAQFF. The CDR3, as DNA: TGTGCCAGCATGGACTCGGGACTAGCCCAGTTCTTC.

The chain has TRBV15 and TRBJ1-2, with 9 bases matching TRBD1. Per germline, CDR1 LNHNV and CDR2 YYDKDF (reference sequence). J gave up 7 bases and V 3 bases, and 6 bases lay outside the gene matches. CDR3 length: 14 residues. The DNA of the CDR3 is TGTGCCACCAGCAGGGGACAGGGATTGGGTGGCTACACCTTC. This encodes CATSRGQGLGGYTF.

This clone was counted once. The rearrangement uses TRBV28 and TRBJ1-5; D is unclear. With 5 bases removed from V and 6 bases from J, the gap between germline ends came to 14 bases. CDR1 and CDR2 (germline): MDHEN, SYDVKM. The CDR3 runs 14 residues. CDR3: CASSPERVGQPQHF. The CDR3 nucleotides are TGTGCCAGCAGTCCCGAAAGGGTGGGTCAGCCCCAGCATTTT.

J is TRBJ1-3 and V is TRBV5-4, with 9 bases identical to TRBD1. Germline trimming cut 2 bases from V and 0 bases from J; bases unmatched to any gene: 3. CDR3 length: 16 amino acids. CDR1 and CDR2 (germline): SGHNT, YYREEE (reference sequence). CDR3 residues: CASSFATGGSGNTIYF. The CDR3 DNA reads as TGTGCCAGCAGCTTCGCGACAGGGGGCTCTGGAAACACCATATATTTT.

The chain uses TRBV19 and TRBJ1-2; D perhaps matches TRBD1 (5 bases). V lost 3 bases and J lost 3, with 14 bases in between. Germline loops: CDR1 LNHDA, CDR2 SQIVND (reference sequence). The CDR3 loop spans 15 amino acids. DNA of the CDR3: TGTGCCAGTAGTATGGCTCCGGGGGATTACTATGGCTACACCTTC. It codes for CASSMAPGDYYGYTF.

This chain links TRBV19 with TRBJ1-6; the D gene is possibly TRBD1 (5 bases). The CDR3 spans 12 residues. The germline V gene encodes CDR1 LNHDA and CDR2 SQIVND (reference sequence). Trimming removed 11 bases at V and 10 bases at J, with 15 bases between. The CDR3 reads CASGPQGSPLHF. The DNA for the CDR3 is TGTGCCTCAGGGCCGCAGGGCTCACCCCTCCACTTT.

The chain carries TRBV18 and TRBJ2-7; D is undetermined. V was clipped by 2 bases and J by 0 bases, with 14 bases between them. The CDR3 spans 16 residues. Germline assignment: CDR1 KGHSH and CDR2 LQKENI. The CDR3 nucleotides read TGTGCCAGCTCACCATTTGGGCAGGAGAGCTCCTACGAGCAGTACTTC. This translates into CASSPFGQESSYEQYF.

The V gene is TRBV19, the J gene TRBJ1-5; possible D gene TRBD1, 5 bases. Germline loops: CDR1 LNHDA, CDR2 SQIVND (reference sequence). Trimming took off 5 bases at V and 0 bases at J, with 11 bases between the two ends. The CDR3 has 15 amino acids. In DNA form, the CDR3 reads TGTGCCAGTAGTTCCGACAGTTATAGCAATCAGCCCCAGCATTTT. It encodes CASSSDSYSNQPQHF.

This rearrangement joins TRBV27 to TRBJ2-7; no clear D. V was pared by 3 bases and J by 2 bases, with 8 bases between. Germline CDR1 reads MNHEY; CDR2 reads SMNVEV (reference sequence). This CDR3 comprises 13 residues. The CDR3 loop reads CASSFEPAYEQYF. In DNA, the CDR3 is TGTGCCAGCAGTTTTGAGCCAGCCTACGAGCAGTACTTC.

This clone has a single count. V and J are TRBV5-1 and TRBJ2-2; D may be TRBD1 (5 bases). Trimming left V 0 bases short and J 3 bases short, with 6 bases between. Germline-derived CDR1 and CDR2 are SGHRS and YFSETQ. The CDR3 covers 14 residues. CDR3 amino acids: CASSLEGHTGELFF. CDR3 in DNA: TGCGCCAGCAGCTTGGAGGGGCACACCGGGGAGCTGTTTTTT.

This clone was seen more than once but under ten times. The chain uses TRBV7-9 and TRBJ2-7, with 7 bases lining up with TRBD2. The germline gives CDR1 SEHNR, CDR2 FQNEAQ (reference sequence). CDR3 length equals 16 residues. Losses at the gene ends were 1 base for V and 5 bases for J; bases not matched to a gene: 11. As DNA, the CDR3 is TGTGCCAGCAGCTTAGGGGGAGGACTAGATTTCGACGAGCAGTACTTC. Protein: CASSLGGGLDFDEQYF.

The chain has TRBV7-6 and TRBJ2-7; TRBD1 aligns across 7 bases. Germline V gives CDR1 SGHVS, CDR2 FNYEAQ. The V segment lost 5 bases and the J segment 3 bases; nucleotides outside the gene matches: 13. The length of the CDR3 is 16 residues. CDR3 in DNA: TGTGCCAGCAGCCCGCGGACAGGTTTAACAGGCTACGAGCAGTACTTC. This translates into CASSPRTGLTGYEQYF.

The table lists this clone with a count of one. The V call is TRBV2, the J call TRBJ2-1; no clear D. The CDR3 loop spans 16 amino acids. Germline CDR1 is SNHLY and CDR2 is FYNNEI. The germline V and J ends were trimmed by 4 bases and 2 bases, with 15 bases remaining between them. The CDR3 sequence is CASSAKWYRPYNEQFF. The CDR3 DNA reads as TGTGCCAGCAGTGCTAAATGGTACCGACCCTACAATGAGCAGTTCTTC.

The chain employs TRBV10-2 and TRBJ1-1; possibly TRBD1 for D (5 bases). Germline V gene sequence: CDR1 WSHSY, CDR2 SAAADI. Trimming stripped 8 bases from V and 5 bases from J, with 12 bases between. The length of the CDR3 is 12 residues. The DNA of the CDR3 is TGCGCCAGCGGGGCGACAAGTACTGAAGCTTTCTTT. Translating gives CASGATSTEAFF.

J is TRBJ2-3 and V is TRBV10-2; D gene ambiguous. Germline CDR1 is WSHSY and CDR2 is SAAADI. The CDR3 extends over 18 amino acids. Trimming removed 8 bases from V and 0 bases from J, with 24 bases in between. This chain's CDR3 is CASLDTPQTTTSTDTQYF. In DNA form, the CDR3 reads TGCGCCAGCCTAGATACCCCTCAGACGACCACTAGCACAGATACGCAGTATTTT.

The chain carries TRBV5-4 and TRBJ1-2; 8 bases are shared with TRBD1. The CDR3 totals 16 residues. The ends lost 4 bases at V and 2 bases at J; junction bases unmatched: 10. Germline values: CDR1 SGHNT, CDR2 YYREEE (reference sequence). DNA for the CDR3: TGTGCCAGCAGCCTAAGGACAGGGATGGCAAACTATGGCTACACCTTC. Amino acids: CASSLRTGMANYGYTF.

The chain links TRBV6-1 to TRBJ2-1; D possibly corresponds to TRBD2 (5 bases). Trimming pared 5 bases from V and 9 bases from J, leaving 20 bases between. CDR1 MNHNS and CDR2 SASEGT come from the germline V gene. The CDR3 length is 15 residues. For the CDR3, the DNA is TGTGCCAGCAGTAACCTAGGGCTAGCTTTAGGTGAGCAGTTCTTC. Protein: CASSNLGLALGEQFF.

This chain joins TRBV9 and TRBJ1-6; a possible D gene is TRBD1 (6 bases). The V gene's germline CDR1 is SGDLS and CDR2 YYNGEE. Trimming stripped 0 bases from V and 6 bases from J, with 13 bases between. This CDR3 spans 16 amino acids. Here the CDR3 DNA reads TGTGCCAGCAGCGTAGCGGGGGGCCTTGGTAATTCACCCCTCCACTTT. Protein sequence: CASSVAGGLGNSPLHF.

The chain uses TRBV9 and TRBJ1-4; TRBD1 might be the D (5 bases). Germline assignment: CDR1 SGDLS and CDR2 YYNGEE. This CDR3 contains 15 residues. V shed 0 bases and J shed 7 bases, with 13 bases lying between them. The CDR3 here is CASSVGGTRGEKLFF. The CDR3, as DNA: TGTGCCAGCAGCGTAGGGGGGACCCGGGGTGAAAAACTGTTTTTT.

DNA of the CDR3: TGTGCCAGCAGCGGCAGTAAGAATGAAAAACTGTTTTTT. Translating it yields CASSGSKNEKLFF. This rearrangement joins TRBV13 to TRBJ1-4; D is ambiguous. V dropped 5 bases and J dropped 5 bases, with 9 bases sitting between them. The CDR3 totals 13 residues. CDR1 PRHDT and CDR2 FYEKMQ come from the germline V gene (reference sequence).

V is TRBV19 and J is TRBJ1-2; no definite D call. V was trimmed by 7 bases and J by 6 bases, leaving 15 bases between them. The CDR3 spans 13 residues. Germline values: CDR1 LNHDA, CDR2 SQIVND (reference sequence). CDR3 sequence (DNA): TGTGCCAGTACTCATGGAACCCCCAATGGCTACACCTTC. Its protein product is CASTHGTPNGYTF.

J is TRBJ1-3 and V is TRBV5-1; 7 bases map to TRBD1. J gave up 4 bases and V 5 bases, and 12 bases lay outside the gene matches. The CDR3 has 16 amino acids. Germline CDR1 reads SGHRS; CDR2 reads YFSETQ. CDR3 nucleotide sequence: TGCGCCAGCAGACCCTACCCGACAGGGTTAGGAAACACCATATATTTT. Translating it yields CASRPYPTGLGNTIYF.

This clone showed up just once. The V gene is TRBV5-4, the J gene TRBJ2-1, with a possible D match to TRBD2 (5 bases). Trimming pared 4 bases from V and 8 bases from J, leaving 13 bases between. The germline gives CDR1 SGHNT, CDR2 YYREEE (reference sequence). The CDR3 spans 13 residues. CDR3 in amino acids: CASSPGLSDEQFF. As DNA, the CDR3 is TGTGCCAGCAGCCCAGGACTGTCGGATGAGCAGTTCTTC.

The chain carries TRBV30 and TRBJ2-6, with D unclear. The germline CDR1 and CDR2 sequences are GTSNPN and SVGIG (reference sequence). CDR3 length: 14 amino acids. V was pared by 2 bases and J by 2 bases, with 7 bases between. For the CDR3, the DNA is TGTGCCTGGAGTCCCGGCGCTGGGGCCAACGTCCTGACTTTC. This sequence encodes CAWSPGAGANVLTF.

In its sample, this clone was seen a few times. The chain joins TRBV5-5 to TRBJ1-4; 11 bases line up with TRBD1. J lost 3 bases, V lost 2 bases, and 6 bases had no gene match. Germline loops: CDR1 SGHKS, CDR2 YYEKEE (reference sequence). The CDR3 consists of 17 residues. In DNA form, the CDR3 reads TGTGCCAGCAGCTTCGGGGACAGGGGGGCAGCTAATGAAAAACTGTTTTTT. Its translation is CASSFGDRGAANEKLFF. Full variable domain (rest looked up from reference TRBV5-5 and TRBJ1-4): DAGVTQSPTHLIKTRGQQVTLRCSPISGHKSVSWYQQVLGQGPQFIFQYYEKEERGRGNFPDRFSARQFPNYSSELNVNALLLGDSALYLCASSFGDRGAANEKLFFGSGTQLSVL.

This chain joins TRBV29-1 and TRBJ1-2; the D gene is possibly TRBD1 (5 bases). Germline V CDR1 and CDR2: SQVTM, ANQGSEA. V lost 2 bases and J 9 bases, leaving 16 bases between the germline ends. The CDR3 has 13 amino acids. CDR3 DNA sequence: TGCAGCGTTGAATTCCCGGGGGAGAGGAGCTACACCTTC. Translation: CSVEFPGERSYTF.

The CDR3 DNA sequence: TGTGCCAGCAGCCCAACTAACGTCCCTGAAGCTTTCTTT. Translating gives CASSPTNVPEAFF. V is TRBV7-2 and J is TRBJ1-1; D is unresolved. Germline values: CDR1 SGHTA, CDR2 FQGNSA. Deletions cut 5 bases from V and 6 bases from J, with 13 bases between. The CDR3 spans 13 residues.

The CDR3 DNA follows: TGTGCCAGCCGGGGTCAATTTAGCTCCTACGAGCAGTACTTC. Its translation: CASRGQFSSYEQYF. The chain has TRBV6-5 and TRBJ2-7, with D possibly being TRBD2 (5 bases). The ends were cut back, 8 bases at V and 0 bases at J, with 14 bases in the middle. CDR1 MNHEY and CDR2 SVGAGI come from the germline V gene. The CDR3 totals 14 residues.

The V call is TRBV6-6, the J call TRBJ1-2; weak D call: TRBD1 (6 bases). This CDR3 contains 15 residues. The V end lost 4 bases, the J end lost 7 bases, and 19 bases lay between the germline ends. Germline V gene lookup returns CDR1 MNHNY and CDR2 SVGAGI (reference sequence). The CDR3 DNA is TGTGCCAGCAGTTTCCAGTTAGGGGGAGGTAGTGGCTACACCTTC. It is translated as CASSFQLGGGSGYTF.